Detailed here is one TCR beta chain. The sample comes from a study of cytomegalovirus exposure and HLA in healthy donors. A multiplex PCR was run with 60 Vbeta primers and 13 Jbeta primers. Assay used: immunoSEQ multiplex PCR; TCRdb lists only in-frame clones, some missing. The table lists approximately 160,000 clones, about four fifths of them singletons. There are 16 residues in the CDR3. Losses at the gene ends were 2 bases for V and 4 bases for J; bases not matched to a gene: 7. Germline assignment: CDR1 MDHEN and CDR2 SYDVKM. The clonotype was recovered from a male donor in good health and CMV-seronegative. J is TRBJ1-1 and V is TRBV28; 10 nucleotides agree with TRBD1. The source material was PBMCs. CDR3 loop: CASSLPGQGWGTEAFF. CDR3 DNA sequence: TGTGCCAGCAGTTTACCGGGACAGGGGTGGGGCACTGAAGCTTTCTTT.